Presented here are 30 T cell receptor beta chains from one specimen sequenced in a study of CD8 T cells in Susac syndrome (dated by TCRdb to about 2019). Library creation used the immunoSEQ multiplex PCR assay. RNA was extracted using the RNeasy kit, and about 0.5 to 1 microgram was reverse transcribed with random hexamers. The raw public data were reprocessed by TCRdb itself: fastp quality trimming at Q25, MiXCR clonotype calling, in-frame beta chains only. Each record represents a unique CDR3 protein, reported with the most common genes and DNA among its rows. In this sample the table shows 85,000 to 95,000 distinct CDR3 sequences, roughly 94% of which occur a single time. 0.3% to 0.35% of the sample belongs to the ten largest clones. The sample was CD4+ T cells from PBMCs. The receptors derive from a human donor with Susac syndrome.

The chain combines TRBV12-3 or TRBV12-4 with TRBJ2-1; a weak D match, TRBD2 (5 bases). V shed 6 bases and J shed 10 bases, with 19 bases lying between them. The CDR3 covers 14 residues. CDR3 sequence reads: CASRPAGLGDEQFF. The CDR3 nucleotides read TGTGCCAGCAGACCCGCGGGTCTAGGAGACGAGCAGTTCTTC.

The chain is built from TRBV29-1 and TRBJ1-1; no clear D gene. Between the trimmed V and J ends, which lost 5 bases and 2 bases, there was a span of 12 bases. This CDR3 region has 13 residues. CDR1 is SQVTM and CDR2 is ANQGSEA in the germline V gene. The CDR3 bases are TGCAGCGTTAGGGAGACACCTAACACTGAAGCTTTCTTT. Translated, it gives CSVRETPNTEAFF.

The rearrangement links TRBV20-1 to TRBJ1-1, with 10 bases aligning to TRBD1. The CDR3 covers 15 residues. Germline V gene sequence: CDR1 DFQATT, CDR2 SNEGSKA (reference sequence). With 0 bases clipped from V and 4 bases from J, the junction kept 5 bases outside the gene matches. The CDR3 is CSARDPRTGGTEAFF. CDR3 DNA sequence: TGCAGTGCTAGAGACCCTAGGACAGGGGGCACTGAAGCTTTCTTT.

The chain recombines TRBV12-3 or TRBV12-4 with TRBJ1-1; D ambiguous. The CDR3 consists of 12 residues. V dropped 5 bases and J dropped 7 bases, with 11 bases sitting between them. CDR3 sequence reads: CASSLLGYEAFF. The CDR3, as DNA: TGTGCCAGCAGTCTGTTGGGGTATGAAGCTTTCTTT.

The chain combines TRBV20-1 with TRBJ1-2; 11 bases match TRBD1. The CDR3 extends over 15 amino acids. With V trimmed by 3 bases and J by 4 bases, 7 bases remained unmatched. Germline values: CDR1 DFQATT, CDR2 SNEGSKA (reference sequence). Here the CDR3 reads CSASGGQGVSYGYTF. CDR3 coding DNA: TGCAGTGCTAGTGGGGGACAGGGGGTTAGCTATGGCTACACCTTC.

The chain is built from TRBV27 and TRBJ1-2, with 12 bases that match TRBD1. V was clipped by 11 bases and J by 9 bases; unmatched bases: 10. Germline values: CDR1 MNHEY, CDR2 SMNVEV (reference sequence). The CDR3 sequence is 13 residues long. Here the CDR3 DNA reads TGTGCCGTGGGACAGGGGGCGAGGAGGAGCTACACCTTC. This gives the protein CAVGQGARRSYTF.

The chain couples TRBV3-1 to TRBJ2-5; 10 nucleotides line up with TRBD2. V shed 0 bases and J 3 bases; nucleotides not matched to a gene: 4. The CDR3 is made up of 16 amino acids. From germline, CDR1 is LGHDT and CDR2 YNNKEL (reference sequence). The CDR3: CASSQEASGGKETQYF. The DNA for the CDR3 is TGTGCCAGCAGCCAAGAGGCTAGCGGGGGAAAAGAGACCCAGTACTTC.

This sequence joins TRBV12-3 or TRBV12-4 and TRBJ1-5; no firm D call. The germline V and J ends were trimmed by 6 bases and 2 bases, with 11 bases remaining between them. This CDR3 has 14 amino acids. DNA for the CDR3: TGTGCCAGCAGCGAGGGTTATCGCAATCAGCCCCAGCATTTT. Its translation is CASSEGYRNQPQHF.

The CDR3 protein is CASSVTTSGGANMGNIQYF. The CDR3 bases are TGTGCCAGCAGCGTGACGACTAGCGGGGGGGCGAACATGGGAAACATTCAGTACTTC. The chain employs TRBV9 and TRBJ2-4; 14 positions agree with TRBD2. CDR3 length equals 19 residues. Germline CDR1 is SGDLS and CDR2 is YYNGEE. V was clipped by 2 bases and J by 6 bases; unmatched bases: 13.

The chain has TRBV28 and TRBJ2-1; 8 nucleotides agree with TRBD2. Unmatched junction bases numbered 13, after V lost 4 bases and J lost 8 bases. This CDR3 has 16 amino acids. The germline gives CDR1 MDHEN, CDR2 SYDVKM. This CDR3 reads CASSSPGGAGVYEQFF. The CDR3 nucleotides are TGTGCCAGCAGTTCCCCCGGGGGGGCCGGGGTTTATGAGCAGTTCTTC. Full variable domain (remainder filled in from reference TRBV28 and TRBJ2-1): DVKVTQSSRYLVKRTGEKVFLECVQDMDHENMFWYRQDPGLGLRLIYFSYDVKMKEKGDIPEGYSVSREKKERFSLILESASTNQTSMYLCASSSPGGAGVYEQFFGPGTRLTVL.

The chain links TRBV9 to TRBJ1-5, with 9 bases aligning to TRBD1. This CDR3 has 14 residues. Looked up from germline, CDR1 is SGDLS and CDR2 is YYNGEE. Trimming removed 7 bases from V and 1 base from J; junction bases left unmatched: 3. The CDR3, as DNA: TGTGCCAGCGGACAGGGGAGAAGCAATCAGCCCCAGCATTTT. It specifies CASGQGRSNQPQHF.

CDR3 protein: CASPSEGVSYTF. CDR3 in DNA: TGTGCCAGCCCAAGCGAGGGCGTCAGCTACACCTTC. This sequence joins TRBV27 and TRBJ1-2; D uncertain. This CDR3 comprises 12 residues. V dropped 8 bases and J dropped 9 bases, with 16 bases sitting between them. From germline, CDR1 is MNHEY and CDR2 SMNVEV (reference sequence).

The chain uses TRBV20-1 and TRBJ2-3; 10 bases line up with TRBD2. J lost 3 bases, V lost 0 bases, and 15 bases had no gene match. This CDR3 comprises 19 residues. Germline CDR1 DFQATT, CDR2 SNEGSKA (reference sequence). The CDR3, as DNA: TGCAGTGCTAGAGATAATGCTAGCGGGGGAGTCGATGTGACAGATACGCAGTATTTT. This sequence encodes CSARDNASGGVDVTDTQYF.

V is TRBV20-1 and J is TRBJ2-4; unclear D gene. Germline loops: CDR1 DFQATT, CDR2 SNEGSKA (reference sequence). The CDR3 sequence is 14 residues long. Trimming cost V 4 bases and J 3 bases, with 13 bases left between them. The CDR3 spells CSATHANNKNIQYF. The CDR3 DNA follows: TGCAGTGCTACCCATGCCAACAACAAAAACATTCAGTACTTC.

The rearrangement joins TRBV12-3 or TRBV12-4 to TRBJ2-5, with 9 bases that match TRBD2. Trimming removed 8 bases from V and 4 bases from J; junction bases left unmatched: 8. CDR3 size: 14 residues. CDR3 DNA sequence: TGTGCCAGCGCAGTGCGGGGGGGCTCAGAGACCCAGTACTTC. Translation gives CASAVRGGSETQYF.

CDR3 in DNA: TGTGCCAGCAGTTACCGGGACAGTTCACCCCTCCACTTT. It encodes CASSYRDSSPLHF. This sequence joins TRBV6-5 and TRBJ1-6, with 7 bases matching TRBD1. V was clipped by 2 bases and J by 9 bases; unmatched bases: 1. Germline V lookup: CDR1 MNHEY, CDR2 SVGAGI. The CDR3 covers 13 residues.

In its sample, this clonotype was seen a few times. The chain employs TRBV12-3 or TRBV12-4 and TRBJ2-2, with no clear D. The V end lost 2 bases, the J end lost 1 base, and 2 bases lay between the germline ends. The CDR3 sequence is 13 residues long. CDR3 in DNA: TGTGCCAGCAGTTTACAGAACACCGGGGAGCTGTTTTTT. It encodes CASSLQNTGELFF.

The rearrangement uses TRBV11-2 and TRBJ2-7; D is unresolved. Germline V CDR1 and CDR2: SGHAT, FQNNGV. The CDR3 is 14 residues long. Trimming shortened V by 2 bases and J by 1 base, and 9 bases separated the two germline ends. The CDR3 DNA is TGTGCCAGCAGCTTAATTCGCAGATCCTACGAGCAGTACTTC. It encodes CASSLIRRSYEQYF.

The chain links TRBV7-2 to TRBJ1-1, with unresolved D. With 2 bases removed from V and 7 bases from J, the gap between germline ends came to 5 bases. This CDR3 contains 11 residues. In germline, CDR1 is SGHTA, CDR2 FQGNSA. CDR3 sequence (DNA): TGTGCCAGCAGCTTATGGGGTGAAGCTTTCTTT. Amino acids: CASSLWGEAFF. Filled out from reference TRBV7-2 and TRBJ1-1, the complete variable domain reads GAGVSQSPSNKVTEKGKDVELRCDPISGHTALYWYRQSLGQGLEFLIYFQGNSAPDKSGLPSDRFSAERTGGSVSTLTIQRTQQEDSAVYLCASSLWGEAFFGQGTRLTVV.

The gene calls are TRBV24-1 and TRBJ1-1; D uncertain. Germline loops: CDR1 KGHDR, CDR2 SFDVKD. V dropped 2 bases and J dropped 0 bases, with 15 bases sitting between them. The CDR3 has 17 residues. CDR3 residues: CATSDSWQFDMNTEAFF. As DNA, the CDR3 is TGTGCCACCAGTGATTCGTGGCAGTTCGACATGAACACTGAAGCTTTCTTT.

The chain uses TRBV12-3 or TRBV12-4 and TRBJ1-3; tentatively, D is TRBD1 (6 bases). V lost 6 bases and J 1 base, leaving 10 bases between the germline ends. This CDR3 has 14 amino acids. The CDR3 loop is CASRSTGSGNTIYF. The CDR3 bases are TGTGCCAGCAGGTCCACAGGGTCTGGAAACACCATATATTTT.

V and J are TRBV28 and TRBJ1-1; D gene ambiguous. V lost 6 bases and J lost 8, with 10 bases in between. The germline CDR1 and CDR2 sequences are MDHEN and SYDVKM. This CDR3 spans 11 amino acids. The chain's CDR3 is CASSRKVEAFF. The CDR3 bases are TGTGCCAGCAGCCGCAAGGTCGAAGCTTTCTTT. Full variable domain (missing parts from reference TRBV28 and TRBJ1-1): DVKVTQSSRYLVKRTGEKVFLECVQDMDHENMFWYRQDPGLGLRLIYFSYDVKMKEKGDIPEGYSVSREKKERFSLILESASTNQTSMYLCASSRKVEAFFGQGTRLTVV.

This chain links TRBV20-1 with TRBJ1-2, with D unclear. Trimming left V 1 base short and J 5 bases short, with 8 bases between. There are 12 residues in the CDR3. Germline V CDR1 and CDR2: DFQATT, SNEGSKA (reference sequence). In DNA form, the CDR3 reads TGCAGTGCTAGAGGGACTCTGTATGGCTACACCTTC. Amino acids: CSARGTLYGYTF.

This sequence joins TRBV28 and TRBJ1-5; D is possibly TRBD1 (6 bases). Germline loops: CDR1 MDHEN, CDR2 SYDVKM. The CDR3 spans 13 residues. V lost 5 bases, J lost 5 bases, and 10 bases lay in between. Here the CDR3 DNA reads TGTGCCAGCAGTATGACAGGAGATCAGCCCCAGCATTTT. Translated, it gives CASSMTGDQPQHF.

The CDR3 loop reads CASSKTVASSPLHF. DNA of the CDR3: TGTGCCAGTAGTAAAACAGTGGCCAGTTCACCCCTCCACTTT. This rearrangement joins TRBV19 to TRBJ1-6; D remains ambiguous. The V end was cut by 4 bases, the J end by 9 bases, with 13 bases between. CDR3 length: 14 residues. Germline lookup yields CDR1 LNHDA and CDR2 SQIVND (reference sequence).

V gene TRBV7-8 combines with J gene TRBJ1-5; TRBD1 might be the D (6 bases). CDR1 and CDR2 from the germline V gene are SGHVS and FQNEAQ. The CDR3 runs to 14 residues. Trimming stripped 2 bases from V and 2 bases from J, with 7 bases between. CDR3 amino acids: CASSLRTGNQPQHF. As DNA, the CDR3 is TGTGCCAGCAGCTTAAGGACAGGCAATCAGCCCCAGCATTTT.

The chain combines TRBV29-1 with TRBJ1-1; D might be TRBD1 (6 bases). The CDR3 spans 13 residues. Germline lookup yields CDR1 SQVTM and CDR2 ANQGSEA. V shed 3 bases and J shed 4 bases, with 12 bases lying between them. CDR3 sequence reads: CSVEEGGGTEAFF. The DNA of the CDR3 is TGCAGCGTTGAGGAGGGGGGTGGCACTGAAGCTTTCTTT.

The chain is built from TRBV9 and TRBJ2-3; D is unresolved. CDR1 and CDR2 from the germline V gene are SGDLS and YYNGEE. The CDR3 is made up of 14 amino acids. Trimming shortened V by 2 bases and J by 0 bases, and 7 bases separated the two germline ends. The CDR3 bases are TGTGCCAGCAGCGTTGGAACTAGCACAGATACGCAGTATTTT. It codes for CASSVGTSTDTQYF.

This clonotype has a single count. The chain has TRBV6-6 and TRBJ1-1; D remains ambiguous. The CDR3 has 12 residues. The V end was cut by 4 bases, the J end by 7 bases, with 10 bases between. Germline assignment: CDR1 MNHNY and CDR2 SVGAGI (reference sequence). As DNA, the CDR3 is TGTGCCAGCAGTTTCCTTGGAAGTGAAGCTTTCTTT. Its translation: CASSFLGSEAFF.

The chain is built from TRBV7-2 and TRBJ2-7, with D possibly TRBD1 on 5 matching bases. The CDR3 is made up of 13 amino acids. Germline V gene sequence: CDR1 SGHTA, CDR2 FQGNSA. Trimming removed 5 bases from V and 6 bases from J, with 14 bases in between. The CDR3, as DNA: TGTGCCAGCAGCGACAGACGAGCCGCCGAGCAGTACTTC. It encodes CASSDRRAAEQYF.